The source of this T cell receptor (beta chain) is a study of T cell clonotyping in hematopoietic cell transplantation. Whole-study findings and limits: Pathologically expanded recipient clonotypes increased progressively from day 30 to day 180 as diversity fell. No sorting was done, leaving CD4 and CD8 contributions mixed. Higher Inverse Simpson Index values in graft donor and pretransplant recipient predicted broader posttransplant TCR diversity.

With regard to this clone: The antigen remains undetermined.

CDR1 and CDR2 (germline): SGHNT, YYREEE (reference sequence). The CDR3 is 13 amino acids. Trimming removed 0 bases from V and 8 bases from J, with 11 bases in between. TCRdb's copy holds only in-frame clones and misses some; the assay was immunoSEQ multiplex PCR. The table records 14,000 or so clones, roughly 94% of them present only once. Recipient blood drawn about 28 days pretransplant and days 30, 100, 180 after. The source was PBMCs, collected 30 days after allogeneic stem cell transplant. The clonotype was recovered from a male patient over 55 who had an allogeneic stem cell transplant from an unrelated donor, so the T cells may come from the graft donor. Some clones in this sample may be carry-over from other donors' samples. The V gene is TRBV5-4, the J gene TRBJ1-1, with a possible D match to TRBD1 (5 bases). The CDR3 DNA is TGTGCCAGCAGCTTGGTCAGGGATTCCGAAGCTTTCTTT. Translated, it gives CASSLVRDSEAFF.